The clone carrying this T cell receptor beta chain has only a few counts. V shed 5 bases, J shed 9 bases, and the junction held 7 bases outside the gene matches. The CDR3 contains 15 residues. Germline assignment: CDR1 MNHEY and CDR2 SVGAGI. This specimen belongs to a study of beta chain features in type 1 diabetes. Reverse transcribing all isolated RNA meant expressed TCRB transcripts were sequenced. Sequenced by immunoSEQ multiplex PCR; TCRdb stores in-frame clones only, minus some. This sample has 450,000 to 550,000 clones, with about 29% found just once. V usage is TRBV6-5 and J usage is TRBJ2-1; 13 bases are shared with TRBD2. This TCR derives from a man aged 18 to 30 in good health. Sequenced sample: naive CD4+ T cells from blood. Written as DNA, the CDR3 is TGTGCCAGCAGTCTAAGACTAGCGGGAGGATCTGAGCAGTTCTTC. Translated: CASSLRLAGGSEQFF.